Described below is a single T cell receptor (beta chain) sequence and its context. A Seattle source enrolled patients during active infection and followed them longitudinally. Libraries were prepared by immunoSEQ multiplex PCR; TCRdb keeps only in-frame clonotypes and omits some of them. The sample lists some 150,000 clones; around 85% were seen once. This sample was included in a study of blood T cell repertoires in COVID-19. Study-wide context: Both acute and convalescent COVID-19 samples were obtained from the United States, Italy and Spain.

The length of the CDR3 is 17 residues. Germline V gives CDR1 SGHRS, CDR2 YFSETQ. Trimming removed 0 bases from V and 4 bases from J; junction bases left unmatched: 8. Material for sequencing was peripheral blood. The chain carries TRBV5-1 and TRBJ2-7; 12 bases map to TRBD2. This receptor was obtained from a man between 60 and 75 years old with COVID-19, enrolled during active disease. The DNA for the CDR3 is TGCGCCAGCAGCTTGGCCGCGGGACTAGCGGGCTCATACGAGCAGTACTTC. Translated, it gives CASSLAAGLAGSYEQYF.